This TCR beta chain was obtained from a study of control samples from healthy donors and cancer patients. Germline values: CDR1 SNHLY, CDR2 FYNNEI. The J segment lost 5 bases and the V segment lost 6 bases, leaving 15 bases of the junction unmatched. The CDR3 spans 16 residues. The assay was immunoSEQ multiplex PCR, and TCRdb's table has in-frame clones only and misses some. The table has 170,000 or so clones, approximately 95% seen once. The sample comprised blood. The sequence came from a man aged 18-30 years in good health. The chain couples TRBV2 to TRBJ1-2; 7 bases match TRBD1. The CDR3: CASRKTPGQTEYGYTF. As DNA, the CDR3 is TGTGCCAGCAGGAAGACCCCGGGACAGACGGAATATGGCTACACCTTC.